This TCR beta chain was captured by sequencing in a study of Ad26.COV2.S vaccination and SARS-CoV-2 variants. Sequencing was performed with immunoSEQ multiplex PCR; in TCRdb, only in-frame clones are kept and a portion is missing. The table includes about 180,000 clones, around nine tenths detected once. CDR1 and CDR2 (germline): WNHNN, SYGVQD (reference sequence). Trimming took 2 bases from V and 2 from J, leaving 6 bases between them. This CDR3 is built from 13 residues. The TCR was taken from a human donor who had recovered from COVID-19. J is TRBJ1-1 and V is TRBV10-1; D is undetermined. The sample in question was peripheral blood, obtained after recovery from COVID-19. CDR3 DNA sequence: TGCGCCAGCAGTGAGCCCCATAACACTGAAGCTTTCTTT. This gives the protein CASSEPHNTEAFF.